This is a list of T cell receptor beta chains from one sample in a study of blood T cells in healthy people across ages. TCRdb passed the 5' RACE reads through MiXCR, listing each CDR3 protein once. The table includes some 760,000 distinct CDR3 sequences, 20% to 25% detected once. These data were also reused for a study on T cells of mothers and their children.

The sequenced sample was blood. The receptors come from a boy aged 5-17 years in good health. The CDR3 runs from the conserved cysteine through the conserved F or W. D genes are given only for firm matches. Clone size is stated in some rows and not others, as once, few, many or a class when expanded.

j_gene: TRBJ2-1; v_gene: TRBV4-1; d_gene: NA; abundance: few; CDR3aa: CASSQNPSYNEQFF; CDR3nt: TGCGCCAGCAGCCAAAACCCTAGTTACAATGAGCAGTTCTTC
j_gene: TRBJ2-3; v_gene: TRBV28; d_gene: TRBD1; abundance: few; CDR3aa: CASSYRDRGVMDTQYF; CDR3nt: TGTGCCAGCAGTTACCGGGACAGGGGAGTGATGGATACGCAGTATTTT
j_gene: TRBJ1-1; v_gene: TRBV21-1; d_gene: NA; abundance: NA; CDR3aa: CASSAKGGADTEAFF; CDR3nt: TGTGCCAGCTCAGCAAAGGGGGGGGCGGACACTGAAGCTTTCTTT
j_gene: TRBJ2-3; v_gene: TRBV12-3/TRBV12-4; d_gene: NA; abundance: NA; CDR3aa: CASRLQGVADTQYF; CDR3nt: TGTGCCAGCAGGCTACAGGGAGTAGCAGATACGCAGTATTTT
j_gene: TRBJ2-1; v_gene: TRBV28; d_gene: TRBD2; abundance: NA; CDR3aa: CASSLEGLVGKITVTRAYNEQFF; CDR3nt: TGTGCCAGCAGTTTAGAGGGACTAGTCGGCAAAATAACGGTAACGAGGGCCTACAATGAGCAGTTTTTC
j_gene: TRBJ1-6; v_gene: TRBV20-1; d_gene: NA; abundance: few; CDR3aa: CSAREPHNSPLHF; CDR3nt: TGCAGTGCTAGAGAGCCCCATAATTCACCCCTCCACTTT
j_gene: TRBJ2-7; v_gene: TRBV7-6; d_gene: NA; abundance: few; CDR3aa: CASSGTGEGWNEQYF; CDR3nt: TGTGCCAGCAGCGGCACAGGGGAGGGCTGGAACGAGCAGTACTTC
j_gene: TRBJ2-1; v_gene: TRBV12-3/TRBV12-4; d_gene: NA; abundance: NA; CDR3aa: CASSKRGYEQFF; CDR3nt: TGTGCCAGCAGCAAAAGGGGATATGAGCAGTTCTTC
j_gene: TRBJ1-1; v_gene: TRBV5-1; d_gene: NA; abundance: once; CDR3aa: CASSPPGRSNTEAFF; CDR3nt: TGCGCCAGCAGCCCGCCTGGTAGGTCGAACACTGAAGCTTTCTTT
j_gene: TRBJ2-7; v_gene: TRBV24-1; d_gene: NA; abundance: NA; CDR3aa: CATSDWGSYEQYF; CDR3nt: TGTGCCACCAGTGATTGGGGGTCCTACGAGCAGTACTTC
j_gene: TRBJ2-3; v_gene: TRBV2; d_gene: NA; abundance: NA; CDR3aa: CASSETGTRKTDTQYF; CDR3nt: TGTGCCAGCAGTGAAACCGGGACCCGTAAAACAGATACGCAGTATTTT
j_gene: TRBJ2-7; v_gene: TRBV3-1; d_gene: TRBD1; abundance: NA; CDR3aa: CASSQGLGQGTYEQYF; CDR3nt: TGTGCCAGCAGCCAAGGCCTAGGACAGGGAACCTACGAGCAGTACTTC
j_gene: TRBJ2-5; v_gene: TRBV7-2; d_gene: TRBD2; abundance: NA; CDR3aa: CASSPLAETQETQYF; CDR3nt: TGTGCCAGCAGCCCGCTAGCGGAGACCCAAGAGACCCAGTACTTC
j_gene: TRBJ1-4; v_gene: TRBV12-3/TRBV12-4; d_gene: NA; abundance: NA; CDR3aa: CASSSYGAATNEKLFF; CDR3nt: TGTGCCAGCAGTAGCTACGGGGCAGCAACTAATGAAAAACTGTTTTTT
j_gene: TRBJ2-5; v_gene: TRBV4-3; d_gene: TRBD2; abundance: NA; CDR3aa: CASSHSPMSRGVQETQYF; CDR3nt: TGCGCCAGCAGCCATTCTCCCATGTCGCGGGGGGTCCAAGAGACCCAGTACTTC
j_gene: TRBJ2-5; v_gene: TRBV18; d_gene: TRBD1; abundance: few; CDR3aa: CASSPGTGIGETQYF; CDR3nt: TGTGCCAGCTCGCCCGGGACAGGGATAGGAGAGACCCAGTACTTC
j_gene: TRBJ1-1; v_gene: TRBV10-3; d_gene: NA; abundance: NA; CDR3aa: CAISEGGSNTEAFF; CDR3nt: TGTGCCATCAGCGAGGGGGGGTCGAACACTGAAGCTTTCTTT
j_gene: TRBJ2-7; v_gene: TRBV20-1; d_gene: TRBD2; abundance: NA; CDR3aa: CSARDGRAGKSEQYF; CDR3nt: TGCAGTGCTAGAGATGGTCGAGCGGGGAAATCCGAGCAGTACTTC
j_gene: TRBJ2-1; v_gene: TRBV7-2; d_gene: TRBD1; abundance: NA; CDR3aa: CASSSRTGYADEQFF; CDR3nt: TGTGCCAGCAGCTCTCGGACAGGTTATGCCGATGAGCAGTTCTTC
j_gene: TRBJ2-5; v_gene: TRBV12-3/TRBV12-4; d_gene: TRBD2; abundance: few; CDR3aa: CASRLAGGRETQYF; CDR3nt: TGTGCCAGCCGGCTAGCGGGAGGTCGCGAGACCCAGTACTTC
j_gene: TRBJ2-5; v_gene: TRBV5-1; d_gene: TRBD2; abundance: NA; CDR3aa: CASTPTASGGETQYF; CDR3nt: TGCGCCAGCACCCCGACGGCTAGCGGGGGGGAGACCCAGTACTTC
j_gene: TRBJ2-5; v_gene: TRBV3-1; d_gene: NA; abundance: few; CDR3aa: CASSQRTVETQYF; CDR3nt: TGTGCCAGCAGCCAAAGGACGGTGGAGACCCAGTACTTC
j_gene: TRBJ2-7; v_gene: TRBV21-1; d_gene: NA; abundance: NA; CDR3aa: CASSSSGQGVSYEQYF; CDR3nt: TGTGCCAGCAGCTCCTCGGGACAGGGGGTTTCTTACGAGCAGTACTTC
j_gene: TRBJ2-5; v_gene: TRBV20-1; d_gene: NA; abundance: NA; CDR3aa: CSAPDWSETQYF; CDR3nt: TGCAGTGCCCCTGACTGGTCGGAGACCCAGTACTTC
j_gene: TRBJ2-5; v_gene: TRBV6-5; d_gene: NA; abundance: NA; CDR3aa: CASSYSRAWETQYF; CDR3nt: TGTGCCAGCAGTTACTCCCGGGCTTGGGAGACCCAGTACTTC
j_gene: TRBJ2-2; v_gene: TRBV25-1; d_gene: NA; abundance: NA; CDR3aa: CASSPGPPNTGELFF; CDR3nt: TGTGCCAGCTCGCCGGGACCACCAAACACCGGGGAGCTGTTTTTT
j_gene: TRBJ2-5; v_gene: TRBV28; d_gene: TRBD2; abundance: NA; CDR3aa: CASKSSPGGPWETQYF; CDR3nt: TGTGCCAGCAAGTCATCACCGGGAGGGCCCTGGGAGACCCAGTACTTC
j_gene: TRBJ2-6; v_gene: TRBV11-1; d_gene: NA; abundance: few; CDR3aa: CASSSLTWGGANVLTF; CDR3nt: TGTGCCAGCAGCTCCTTGACCTGGGGAGGGGCCAACGTCCTGACTTTC
j_gene: TRBJ1-6; v_gene: TRBV2; d_gene: NA; abundance: few; CDR3aa: CACRGNISPLHF; CDR3nt: TGTGCCTGCCGGGGGAATATTTCACCCCTCCACTTT
j_gene: TRBJ1-1; v_gene: TRBV12-3/TRBV12-4; d_gene: TRBD1; abundance: few; CDR3aa: CASSSPRTGVTEAFF; CDR3nt: TGTGCCAGCAGTTCCCCCAGGACAGGGGTCACTGAAGCTTTCTTT
j_gene: TRBJ2-5; v_gene: TRBV29-1; d_gene: TRBD1; abundance: few; CDR3aa: CSVEDRGLGETQYF; CDR3nt: TGCAGCGTTGAAGACAGGGGGTTGGGAGAGACCCAGTACTTC
j_gene: TRBJ2-5; v_gene: TRBV5-1; d_gene: NA; abundance: few; CDR3aa: CASSTTTSGQETQYF; CDR3nt: TGCGCCAGCAGCACAACCACGTCGGGGCAAGAGACCCAGTACTTC
j_gene: TRBJ1-5; v_gene: TRBV12-3/TRBV12-4; d_gene: NA; abundance: NA; CDR3aa: CASSLDRSGYSNQPQHF; CDR3nt: TGTGCCAGCAGCCTGGACCGGAGCGGGTATAGCAATCAGCCCCAGCATTTT
j_gene: TRBJ2-3; v_gene: TRBV12-3/TRBV12-4; d_gene: NA; abundance: few; CDR3aa: CASSSWGENTQYF; CDR3nt: TGTGCCAGCAGTTCCTGGGGGGAGAATACGCAGTATTTT
j_gene: TRBJ2-7; v_gene: TRBV18; d_gene: NA; abundance: many; CDR3aa: CASSLEDTYEQYF; CDR3nt: TGTGCCAGCTCCCTAGAGGACACCTACGAGCAGTACTTC
j_gene: TRBJ2-4; v_gene: TRBV7-2; d_gene: NA; abundance: NA; CDR3aa: CANSLRAPGNIQYF; CDR3nt: TGTGCCAACAGCTTGAGAGCCCCGGGAAACATTCAGTACTTC
j_gene: TRBJ2-1; v_gene: TRBV4-3; d_gene: NA; abundance: once; CDR3aa: CASSQVRQYNEQFF; CDR3nt: TGCGCCAGCAGCCAAGTGAGGCAGTACAATGAGCAGTTCTTC
j_gene: TRBJ2-1; v_gene: TRBV29-1; d_gene: TRBD2; abundance: few; CDR3aa: CSVEAGGPHEQFF; CDR3nt: TGCAGCGTTGAGGCGGGAGGGCCCCATGAGCAGTTCTTC
j_gene: TRBJ1-1; v_gene: TRBV14; d_gene: NA; abundance: few; CDR3aa: CASSQELGGTEAFF; CDR3nt: TGTGCCAGCAGCCAAGAATTGGGGGGCACTGAAGCTTTCTTT
j_gene: TRBJ2-1; v_gene: TRBV13; d_gene: NA; abundance: NA; CDR3aa: CASSLYMYEQFF; CDR3nt: TGTGCCAGCAGCTTATATATGTATGAGCAGTTCTTC
j_gene: TRBJ2-5; v_gene: TRBV29-1; d_gene: NA; abundance: few; CDR3aa: CSVERAETQYF; CDR3nt: TGCAGCGTTGAGCGCGCGGAGACCCAGTACTTC
j_gene: TRBJ2-3; v_gene: TRBV7-9; d_gene: NA; abundance: few; CDR3aa: CASRLELVGTDTQYF; CDR3nt: TGTGCCAGCAGGCTCGAATTGGTTGGCACAGATACGCAGTATTTT
j_gene: TRBJ2-5; v_gene: TRBV9; d_gene: TRBD2; abundance: NA; CDR3aa: CASSSRLGLAGEVTQYF; CDR3nt: TGTGCCAGCAGCAGCCGACTAGGACTAGCGGGAGAGGTGACCCAGTACTTC
j_gene: TRBJ2-2; v_gene: TRBV2; d_gene: NA; abundance: few; CDR3aa: CASSRTDKNTGELFF; CDR3nt: TGTGCCAGCAGCCGGACAGATAAGAACACCGGGGAGCTGTTTTTT
j_gene: TRBJ2-2; v_gene: TRBV2; d_gene: NA; abundance: few; CDR3aa: CASSARSTNTGELFF; CDR3nt: TGTGCCAGCAGTGCACGGTCAACGAACACCGGGGAGCTGTTTTTT
j_gene: TRBJ2-5; v_gene: TRBV19; d_gene: NA; abundance: few; CDR3aa: CASSPVPTQETQYF; CDR3nt: TGTGCCAGTAGTCCTGTACCCACCCAAGAGACCCAGTACTTC
j_gene: TRBJ2-3; v_gene: TRBV29-1; d_gene: NA; abundance: few; CDR3aa: CSVEEGTSTDTQYF; CDR3nt: TGCAGCGTTGAAGAGGGGACTAGCACAGATACGCAGTATTTT
j_gene: TRBJ1-2; v_gene: TRBV11-2; d_gene: NA; abundance: NA; CDR3aa: CASSLDSGDYGYTF; CDR3nt: TGTGCCAGCAGCTTAGACTCCGGGGACTATGGCTACACCTTC
j_gene: TRBJ2-6; v_gene: TRBV4-1; d_gene: NA; abundance: NA; CDR3aa: CASSQAPGAGANVLTF; CDR3nt: TGCGCCAGCAGCCAAGCACCGGGTGCCGGGGCCAACGTCCTGACTTTC